The source of this TCR beta chain is a study of T-cell memory formation after mild COVID-19. Study-wide points: Clones that contracted from day 15 to 85 had balanced CD4/CD8; later expanders were CD4+ biased. In pre-infection memory, a portion of responding clones appeared, which suggested that cross-reactive memory joined.

TCRdb re-called the 5' RACE reads with MiXCR, one entry per CDR3 protein. There are around 510,000 distinct CDR3 sequences in the sample; about 22% occur only once, and about 8.2% lies in the top ten. This clonotype was observed a few times. Its antigen is not identified. The CDR3 has 11 amino acids. Trimming shortened V by 5 bases and J by 6 bases, and 8 bases separated the two germline ends. The clonotype comes from an adult woman who had mild COVID-19 (a few samples of this study predate the infection). Cell type and time point are not known. The chain employs TRBV12-3 or TRBV12-4 and TRBJ2-7; D perhaps matches TRBD2 (5 bases). What was sequenced was PBMCs or a T cell subset sorted from them (not recorded which). The CDR3 is CASSLTSEQYF. Here the CDR3 DNA reads TGTGCCAGCAGTCTCACTAGCGAGCAGTACTTC.